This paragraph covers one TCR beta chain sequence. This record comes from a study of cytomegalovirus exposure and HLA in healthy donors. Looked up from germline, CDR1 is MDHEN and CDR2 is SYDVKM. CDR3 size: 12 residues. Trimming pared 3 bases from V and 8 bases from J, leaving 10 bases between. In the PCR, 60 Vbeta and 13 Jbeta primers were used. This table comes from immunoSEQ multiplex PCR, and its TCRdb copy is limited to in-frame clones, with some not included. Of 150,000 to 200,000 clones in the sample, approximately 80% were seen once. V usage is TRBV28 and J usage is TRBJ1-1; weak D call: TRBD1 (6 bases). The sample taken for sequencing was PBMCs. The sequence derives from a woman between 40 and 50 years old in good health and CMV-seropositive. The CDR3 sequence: CASSFPDREAFF. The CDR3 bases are TGTGCCAGCAGTTTTCCCGACAGGGAAGCTTTCTTT.